The clone carrying this T cell receptor beta chain came up once. Its specificity is not known. The repertoire was sequenced with immunoSEQ multiplex PCR; TCRdb's copy has only in-frame clones and lacks some. The table lists approximately 30,000 clones, about four fifths of them singletons. Under the ViraFEST assay, PBMC were stimulated with viral peptide pools so that antigen-specific CD4+ T cells expanded. Sequencing was performed afterwards. CD4+ T cell isolation took place after more than eight days of culture. Participants received two doses of either the BNT162b2 or mRNA-1273 vaccine. This entry is derived from a study of vaccination effects on CD4 cells after COVID-19. This CDR3 comprises 17 residues. V was cut by 0 bases and J by 4 bases, with 16 bases left in between. Germline V gene lookup returns CDR1 WSHSY and CDR2 SAAADI.

This receptor was obtained from a human donor who received a COVID-19 vaccine. Some clones in this sample may be carry-over from other donors' samples. The material sequenced was CD4+ T cells from PBMCs cultured with HCoV-NL63 spike peptides, taken after COVID-19 vaccination. The chain employs TRBV10-2 and TRBJ1-3, with D unresolved. Here the CDR3 DNA reads TGCGCCAGCAGTGAGTCGGGCAGCCCAGGCTCCGGAAACACCATATATTTT. Its translation: CASSESGSPGSGNTIYF.